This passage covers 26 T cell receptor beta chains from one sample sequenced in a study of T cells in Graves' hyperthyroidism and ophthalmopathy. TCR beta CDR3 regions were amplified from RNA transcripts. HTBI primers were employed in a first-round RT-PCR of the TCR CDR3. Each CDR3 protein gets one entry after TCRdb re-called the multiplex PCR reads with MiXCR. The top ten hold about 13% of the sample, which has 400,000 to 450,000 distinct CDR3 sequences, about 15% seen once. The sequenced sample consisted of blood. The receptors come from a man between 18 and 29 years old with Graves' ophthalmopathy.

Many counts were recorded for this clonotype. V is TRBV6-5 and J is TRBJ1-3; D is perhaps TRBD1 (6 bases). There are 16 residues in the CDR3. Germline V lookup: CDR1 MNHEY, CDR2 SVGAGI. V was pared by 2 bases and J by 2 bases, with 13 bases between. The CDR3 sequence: CASSYTGILPGNTIYF. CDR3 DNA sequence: TGTGCCAGCAGTTACACAGGGATCCTGCCTGGAAACACCATATATTTT.

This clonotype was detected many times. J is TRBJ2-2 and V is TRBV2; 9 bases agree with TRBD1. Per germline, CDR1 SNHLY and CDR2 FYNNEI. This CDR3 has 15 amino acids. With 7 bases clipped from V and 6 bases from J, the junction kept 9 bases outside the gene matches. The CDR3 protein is CASMSGTGLSGELFF. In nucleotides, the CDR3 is TGTGCCAGCATGAGCGGGACAGGGTTATCCGGGGAGCTGTTTTTT.

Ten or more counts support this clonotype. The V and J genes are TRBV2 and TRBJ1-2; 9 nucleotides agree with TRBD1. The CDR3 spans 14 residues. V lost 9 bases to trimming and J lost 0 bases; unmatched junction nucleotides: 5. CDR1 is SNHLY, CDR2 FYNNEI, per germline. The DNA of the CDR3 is TGTGCCAGTACAGGGGGCTCAACTAACTATGGCTACACCTTC. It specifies CASTGGSTNYGYTF. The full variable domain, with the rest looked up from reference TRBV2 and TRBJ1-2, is EPEVTQTPSHQVTQMGQEVILRCVPISNHLYFYWYRQILGQKVEFLVSFYNNEISEKSEIFDDQFSVERPDGSNFTLKIRSTKLEDSAMYFCASTGGSTNYGYTFGSGTRLTVV.

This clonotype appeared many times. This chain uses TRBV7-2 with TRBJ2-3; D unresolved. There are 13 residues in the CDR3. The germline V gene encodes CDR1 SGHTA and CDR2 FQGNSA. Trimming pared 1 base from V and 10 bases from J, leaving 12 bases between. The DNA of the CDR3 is TGTGCCAGCAGCTTAGGTGCCTCTAACGCGCAGTATTTT. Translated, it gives CASSLGASNAQYF.

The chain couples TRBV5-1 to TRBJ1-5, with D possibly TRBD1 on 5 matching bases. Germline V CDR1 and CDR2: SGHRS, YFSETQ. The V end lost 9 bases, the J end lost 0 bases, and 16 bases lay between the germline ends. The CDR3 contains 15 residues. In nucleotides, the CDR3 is TGCGCCAAAACGGGGGACTTGGATAGCAATCAGCCCCAGCATTTT. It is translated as CAKTGDLDSNQPQHF.

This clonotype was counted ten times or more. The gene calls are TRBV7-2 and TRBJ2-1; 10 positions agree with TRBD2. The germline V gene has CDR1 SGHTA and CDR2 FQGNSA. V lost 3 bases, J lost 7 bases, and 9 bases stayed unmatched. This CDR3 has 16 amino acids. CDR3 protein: CASSFNSGGLGNEQFF. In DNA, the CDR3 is TGTGCCAGCAGCTTCAATAGCGGGGGGCTGGGGAATGAGCAGTTCTTC.

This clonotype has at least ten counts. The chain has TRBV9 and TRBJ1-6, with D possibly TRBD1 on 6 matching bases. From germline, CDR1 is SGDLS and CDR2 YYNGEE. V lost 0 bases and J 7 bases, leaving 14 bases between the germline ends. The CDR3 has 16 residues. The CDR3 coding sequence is TGTGCCAGCAGCGTAGAGGCACAGGACAGCAATTCACCCCTCCACTTT. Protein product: CASSVEAQDSNSPLHF.

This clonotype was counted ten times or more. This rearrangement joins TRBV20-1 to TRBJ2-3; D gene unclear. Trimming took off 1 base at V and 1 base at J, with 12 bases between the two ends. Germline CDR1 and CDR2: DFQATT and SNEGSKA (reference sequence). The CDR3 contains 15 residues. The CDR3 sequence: CSARGAPQGTDTQYF. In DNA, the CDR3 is TGCAGTGCTAGAGGCGCCCCTCAGGGCACAGATACGCAGTATTTT.

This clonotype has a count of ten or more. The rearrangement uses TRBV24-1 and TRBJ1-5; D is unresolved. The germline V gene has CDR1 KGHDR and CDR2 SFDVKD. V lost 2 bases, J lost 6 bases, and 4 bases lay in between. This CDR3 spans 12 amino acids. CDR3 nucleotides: TGTGCCACCAGTGATTGGGGTCAGCCCCAGCATTTT. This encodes CATSDWGQPQHF.

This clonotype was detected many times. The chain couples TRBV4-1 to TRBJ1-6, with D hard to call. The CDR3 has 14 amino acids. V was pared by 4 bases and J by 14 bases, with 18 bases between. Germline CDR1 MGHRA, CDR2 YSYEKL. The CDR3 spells CASSLYPGLEALHF. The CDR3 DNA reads TGCGCCAGCAGCCTGTACCCCGGCCTTGAGGCCCTCCACTTT.

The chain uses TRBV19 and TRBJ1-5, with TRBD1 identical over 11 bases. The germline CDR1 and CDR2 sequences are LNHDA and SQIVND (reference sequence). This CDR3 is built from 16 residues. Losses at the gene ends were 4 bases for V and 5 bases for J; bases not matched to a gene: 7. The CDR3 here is CASSNSGQGADQPQHF. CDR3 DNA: TGTGCCAGTAGTAATTCCGGACAGGGGGCGGATCAGCCCCAGCATTTT.

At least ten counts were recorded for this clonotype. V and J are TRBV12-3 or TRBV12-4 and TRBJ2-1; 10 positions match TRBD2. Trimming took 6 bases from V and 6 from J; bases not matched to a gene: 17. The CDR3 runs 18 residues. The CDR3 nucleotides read TGTGCCAGCAGGTCTCTTCTAGCGGGGGCCTGGACCCGCAATGAGCAGTTCTTC. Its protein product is CASRSLLAGAWTRNEQFF.

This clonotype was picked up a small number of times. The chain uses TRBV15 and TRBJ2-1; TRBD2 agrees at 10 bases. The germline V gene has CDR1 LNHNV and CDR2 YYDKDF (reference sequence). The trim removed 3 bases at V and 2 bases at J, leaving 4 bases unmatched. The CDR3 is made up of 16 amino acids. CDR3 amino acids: CATSSLAGGAYNEQFF. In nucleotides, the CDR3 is TGTGCCACCAGCAGTTTAGCGGGGGGTGCCTACAATGAGCAGTTCTTC. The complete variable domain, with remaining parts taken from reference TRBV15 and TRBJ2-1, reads DAMVIQNPRYQVTQFGKPVTLSCSQTLNHNVMYWYQQKSSQAPKLLFHYYDKDFNNEADTPDNFQSRRPNTSFCFLDIRSPGLGDTAMYLCATSSLAGGAYNEQFFGPGTRLTVL.

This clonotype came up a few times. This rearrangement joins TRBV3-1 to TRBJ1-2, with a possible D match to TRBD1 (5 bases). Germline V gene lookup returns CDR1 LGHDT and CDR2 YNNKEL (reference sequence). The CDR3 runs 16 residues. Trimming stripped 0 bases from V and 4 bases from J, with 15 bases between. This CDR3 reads CASSQESGWGIYGYTF. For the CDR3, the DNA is TGTGCCAGCAGCCAAGAATCAGGGTGGGGGATCTATGGCTACACCTTC.

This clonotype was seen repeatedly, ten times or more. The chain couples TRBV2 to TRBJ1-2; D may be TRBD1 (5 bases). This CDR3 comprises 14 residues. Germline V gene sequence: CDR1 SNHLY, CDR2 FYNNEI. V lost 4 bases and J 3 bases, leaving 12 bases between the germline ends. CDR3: CASSVTGGDYGYTF. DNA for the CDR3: TGTGCCAGCAGTGTCACCGGGGGTGACTATGGCTACACCTTC.

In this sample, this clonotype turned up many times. The DNA of the CDR3 is TGCAGTGCTTTAGATCGTAACTATGGCTACACCTTC. This gives the protein CSALDRNYGYTF. This sequence joins TRBV20-1 and TRBJ1-2; D is ambiguous. The CDR3 extends over 12 amino acids. The germline V gene encodes CDR1 DFQATT and CDR2 SNEGSKA (reference sequence). Deletions cut 5 bases from V and 1 base from J, with 8 bases between.

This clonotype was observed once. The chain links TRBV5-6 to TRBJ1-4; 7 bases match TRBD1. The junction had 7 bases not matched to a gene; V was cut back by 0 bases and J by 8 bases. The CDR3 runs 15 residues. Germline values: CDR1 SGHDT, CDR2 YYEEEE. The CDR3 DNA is TGTGCCAGCAGCTTGGTAGGACAGGAAGGGGAAAAACTGTTTTTT. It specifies CASSLVGQEGEKLFF. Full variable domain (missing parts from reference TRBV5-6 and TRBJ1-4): DAGVTQSPTHLIKTRGQQVTLRCSPKSGHDTVSWYQQALGQGPQFIFQYYEEEERQRGNFPDRFSGHQFPNYSSELNVNALLLGDSALYLCASSLVGQEGEKLFFGSGTQLSVL.

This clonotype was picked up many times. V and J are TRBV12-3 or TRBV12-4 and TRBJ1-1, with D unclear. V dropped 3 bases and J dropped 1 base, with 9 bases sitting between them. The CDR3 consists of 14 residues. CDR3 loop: CASSFPAANTEAFF. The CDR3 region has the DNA TGTGCCAGCAGTTTTCCCGCAGCGAACACTGAAGCTTTCTTT.

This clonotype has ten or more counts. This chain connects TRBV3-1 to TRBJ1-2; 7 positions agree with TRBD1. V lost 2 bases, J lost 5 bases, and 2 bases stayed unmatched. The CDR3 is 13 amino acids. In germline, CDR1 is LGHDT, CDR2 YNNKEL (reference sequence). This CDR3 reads CASSQQGGYGYTF. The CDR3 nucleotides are TGTGCCAGCAGCCAACAGGGGGGATATGGCTACACCTTC.

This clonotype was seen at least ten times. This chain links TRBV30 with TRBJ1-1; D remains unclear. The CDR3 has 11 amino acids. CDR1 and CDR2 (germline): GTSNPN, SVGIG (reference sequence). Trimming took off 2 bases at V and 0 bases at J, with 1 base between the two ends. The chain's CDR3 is CAWSLNTEAFF. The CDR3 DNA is TGTGCCTGGAGTCTGAACACTGAAGCTTTCTTT.

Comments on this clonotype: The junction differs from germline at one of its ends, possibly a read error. CDR3 bases: TGTGCCAGCAGCTTGACAGGGGGGTACGAGCAGCACTTC. Its protein is CASSLTGGYEQHF. The J gene is TRBJ2-7, the V gene TRBV7-9; 9 bases match TRBD1. CDR1 and CDR2 from the germline V gene are SEHNR and FQNEAQ (reference sequence). The CDR3 has 13 residues.

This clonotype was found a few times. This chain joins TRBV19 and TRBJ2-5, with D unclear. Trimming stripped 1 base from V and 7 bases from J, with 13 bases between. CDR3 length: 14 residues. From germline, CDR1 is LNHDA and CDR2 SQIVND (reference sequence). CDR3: CASSIVGPARTQYF. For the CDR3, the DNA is TGTGCCAGTAGTATAGTGGGCCCAGCCCGGACCCAGTACTTC.

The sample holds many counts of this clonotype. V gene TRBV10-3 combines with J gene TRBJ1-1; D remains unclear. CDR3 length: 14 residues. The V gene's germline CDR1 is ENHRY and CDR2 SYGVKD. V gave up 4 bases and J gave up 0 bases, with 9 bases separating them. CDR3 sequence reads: CAISAGILNTEAFF. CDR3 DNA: TGTGCCATCAGTGCCGGGATCCTGAACACTGAAGCTTTCTTT.

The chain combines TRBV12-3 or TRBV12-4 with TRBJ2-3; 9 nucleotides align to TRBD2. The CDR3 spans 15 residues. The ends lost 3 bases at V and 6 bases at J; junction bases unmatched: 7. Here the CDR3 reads CASSFRLAEGDTQYF. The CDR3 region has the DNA TGTGCCAGCAGTTTTCGACTAGCGGAGGGGGATACGCAGTATTTT.

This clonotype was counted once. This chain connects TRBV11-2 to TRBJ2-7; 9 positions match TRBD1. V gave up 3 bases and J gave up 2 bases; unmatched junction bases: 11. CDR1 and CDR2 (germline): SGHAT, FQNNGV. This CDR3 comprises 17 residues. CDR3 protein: CASSFLISGTGTYEQYF. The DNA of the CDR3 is TGTGCCAGCAGCTTCCTTATTTCCGGGACAGGGACCTACGAGCAGTACTTC. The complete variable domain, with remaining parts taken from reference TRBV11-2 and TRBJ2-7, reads EAGVAQSPRYKIIEKRQSVAFWCNPISGHATLYWYQQILGQGPKLLIQFQNNGVVDDSQLPKDRFSAERLKGVDSTLKIQPAKLEDSAVYLCASSFLISGTGTYEQYFGPGTRLTVT.

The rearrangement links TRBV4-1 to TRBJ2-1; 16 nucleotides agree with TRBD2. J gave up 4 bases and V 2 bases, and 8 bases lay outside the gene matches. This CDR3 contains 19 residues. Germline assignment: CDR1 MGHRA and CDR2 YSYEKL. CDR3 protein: CASSQTMGLAGGGYNEQFF. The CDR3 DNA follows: TGCGCCAGCAGCCAAACAATGGGACTAGCGGGAGGGGGATACAATGAGCAGTTCTTC.